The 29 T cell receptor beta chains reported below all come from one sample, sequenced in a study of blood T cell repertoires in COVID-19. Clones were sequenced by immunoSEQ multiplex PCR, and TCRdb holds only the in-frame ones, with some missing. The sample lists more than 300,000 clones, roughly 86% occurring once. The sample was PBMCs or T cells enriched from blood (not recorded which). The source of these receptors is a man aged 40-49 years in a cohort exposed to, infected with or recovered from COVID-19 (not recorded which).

For the CDR3, the DNA is TGCGCCAGCAGCTTCGGGACAACTTATGGCTACACCTTC. Its translation is CASSFGTTYGYTF. V usage is TRBV5-1 and J usage is TRBJ1-2; D might be TRBD1 (6 bases). Germline V gene lookup returns CDR1 SGHRS and CDR2 YFSETQ. Trimming shortened V by 2 bases and J by 5 bases, and 10 bases separated the two germline ends. CDR3 length: 13 amino acids.

CDR3 sequence reads: CASSLGGGVVTQYF. In DNA, the CDR3 is TGTGCCAGCAGCTTAGGGGGCGGGGTCGTGACCCAGTACTTC. The J gene is TRBJ2-5, the V gene TRBV11-2; the D gene is possibly TRBD2 (6 bases). V was shortened by 1 base and J by 7 bases, with 13 bases between the two germline ends. CDR1 is SGHAT and CDR2 is FQNNGV in the germline V gene. This CDR3 spans 14 amino acids.

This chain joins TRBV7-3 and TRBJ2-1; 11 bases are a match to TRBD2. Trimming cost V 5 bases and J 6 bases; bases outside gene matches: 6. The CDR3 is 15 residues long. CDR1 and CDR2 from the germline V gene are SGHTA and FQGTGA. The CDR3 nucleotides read TGTGCCAGCAGCCCGACTAGCGGGATCCTCAATGAGCAGTTCTTC. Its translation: CASSPTSGILNEQFF.

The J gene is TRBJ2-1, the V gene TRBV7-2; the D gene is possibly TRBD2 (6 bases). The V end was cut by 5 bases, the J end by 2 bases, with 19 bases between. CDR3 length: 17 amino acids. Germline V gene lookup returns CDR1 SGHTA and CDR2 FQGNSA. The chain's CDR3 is CASSRKGYSGTYNEQFF. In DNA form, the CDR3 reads TGTGCCAGCAGCAGAAAGGGGTATAGCGGAACCTACAATGAGCAGTTCTTC.

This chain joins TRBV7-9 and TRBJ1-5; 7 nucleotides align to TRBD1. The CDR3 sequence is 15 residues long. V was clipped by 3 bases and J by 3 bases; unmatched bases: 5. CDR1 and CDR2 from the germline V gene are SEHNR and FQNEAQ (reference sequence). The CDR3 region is CASSFRDRLNQPQHF. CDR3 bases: TGTGCCAGCAGCTTCCGGGACAGACTCAATCAGCCCCAGCATTTT.

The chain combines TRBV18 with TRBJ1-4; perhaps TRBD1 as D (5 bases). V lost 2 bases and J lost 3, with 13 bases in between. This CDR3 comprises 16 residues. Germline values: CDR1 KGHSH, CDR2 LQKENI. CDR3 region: CASSPSQGAPNEKLFF. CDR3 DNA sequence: TGTGCCAGCTCACCAAGCCAAGGGGCGCCTAATGAAAAACTGTTTTTT.

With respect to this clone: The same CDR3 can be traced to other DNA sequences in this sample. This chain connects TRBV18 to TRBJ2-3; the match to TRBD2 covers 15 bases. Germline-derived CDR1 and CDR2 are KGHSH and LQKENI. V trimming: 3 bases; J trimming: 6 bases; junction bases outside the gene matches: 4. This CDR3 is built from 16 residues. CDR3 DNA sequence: TGTGCCAGCTCACCCCCGGGACTAGCGGGAGGTGATACGCAGTATTTT. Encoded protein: CASSPPGLAGGDTQYF.

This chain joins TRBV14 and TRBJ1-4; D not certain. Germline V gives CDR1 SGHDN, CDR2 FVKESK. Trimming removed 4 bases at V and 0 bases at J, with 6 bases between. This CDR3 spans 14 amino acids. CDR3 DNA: TGTGCCAGCAGCCGTAATCCAACTAATGAAAAACTGTTTTTT. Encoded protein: CASSRNPTNEKLFF.

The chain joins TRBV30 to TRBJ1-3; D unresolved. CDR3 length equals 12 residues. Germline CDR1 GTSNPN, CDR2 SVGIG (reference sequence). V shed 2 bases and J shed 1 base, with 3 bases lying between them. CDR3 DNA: TGTGCCTGGAGTCCATCTGGAAACACCATATATTTT. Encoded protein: CAWSPSGNTIYF. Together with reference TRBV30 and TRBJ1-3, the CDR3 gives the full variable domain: SQTIHQWPATLVQPVGSPLSLECTVEGTSNPNLYWYRQAAGRGLQLLFYSVGIGQISSEVPQNLSASRPQDRQFILSSKKLLLSDSGFYLCAWSPSGNTIYFGEGSWLTVV.

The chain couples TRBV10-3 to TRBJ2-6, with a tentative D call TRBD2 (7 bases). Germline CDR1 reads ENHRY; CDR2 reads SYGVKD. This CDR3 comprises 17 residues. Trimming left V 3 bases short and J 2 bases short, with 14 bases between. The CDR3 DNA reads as TGTGCCATCAGTGAAACTAGAGGGGGGGCTGGGGCCAACGTCCTGACTTTC. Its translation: CAISETRGGAGANVLTF.

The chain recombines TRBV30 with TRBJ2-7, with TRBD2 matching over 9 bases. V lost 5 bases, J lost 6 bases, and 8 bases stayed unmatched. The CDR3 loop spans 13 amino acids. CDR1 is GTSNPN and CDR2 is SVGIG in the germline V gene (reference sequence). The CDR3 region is CAWASGRISEQYF. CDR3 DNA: TGTGCCTGGGCAAGCGGGAGGATATCCGAGCAGTACTTC.

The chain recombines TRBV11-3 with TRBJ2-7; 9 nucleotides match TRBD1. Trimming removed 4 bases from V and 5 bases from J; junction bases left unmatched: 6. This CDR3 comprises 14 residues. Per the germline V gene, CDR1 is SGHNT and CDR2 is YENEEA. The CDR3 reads CASSSGQGGNEQYF. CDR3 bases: TGTGCCAGCAGCTCGGGACAGGGTGGCAACGAGCAGTACTTC.

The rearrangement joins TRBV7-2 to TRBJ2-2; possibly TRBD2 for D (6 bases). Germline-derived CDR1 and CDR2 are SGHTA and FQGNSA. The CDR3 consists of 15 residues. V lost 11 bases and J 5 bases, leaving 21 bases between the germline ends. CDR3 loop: CASRPGSLGTGELFF. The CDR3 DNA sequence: TGTGCCTCCAGGCCCGGGAGTTTGGGGACCGGGGAGCTGTTTTTT.

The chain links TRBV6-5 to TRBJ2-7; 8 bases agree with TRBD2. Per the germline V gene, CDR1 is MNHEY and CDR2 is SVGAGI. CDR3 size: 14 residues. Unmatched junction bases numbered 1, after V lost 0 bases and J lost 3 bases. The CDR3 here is CASSYSGLVYEQYF. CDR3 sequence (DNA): TGTGCCAGCAGTTACTCGGGACTAGTCTACGAGCAGTACTTC.

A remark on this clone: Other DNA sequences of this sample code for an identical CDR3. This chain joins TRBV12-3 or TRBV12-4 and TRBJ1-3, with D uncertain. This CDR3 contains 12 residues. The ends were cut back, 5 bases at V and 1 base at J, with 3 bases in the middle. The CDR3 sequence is CASSPSGNTIYF. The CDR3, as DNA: TGTGCCAGCAGTCCATCTGGAAACACCATATATTTT.

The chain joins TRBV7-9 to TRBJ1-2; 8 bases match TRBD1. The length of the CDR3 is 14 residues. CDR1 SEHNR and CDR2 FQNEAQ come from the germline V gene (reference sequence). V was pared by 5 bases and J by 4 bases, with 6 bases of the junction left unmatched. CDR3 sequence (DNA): TGTGCCAGCAGCCAAAAAGGGACAGGCTATGGCTACACCTTC. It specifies CASSQKGTGYGYTF.

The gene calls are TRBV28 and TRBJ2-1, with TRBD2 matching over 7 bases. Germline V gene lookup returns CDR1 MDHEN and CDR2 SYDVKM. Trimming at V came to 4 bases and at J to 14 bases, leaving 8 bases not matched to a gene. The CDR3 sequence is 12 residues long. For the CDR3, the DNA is TGTGCCAGCAGTTCATTAGGCGGGGGAAAGTTCTTC. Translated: CASSSLGGGKFF. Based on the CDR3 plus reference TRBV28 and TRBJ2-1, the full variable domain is DVKVTQSSRYLVKRTGEKVFLECVQDMDHENMFWYRQDPGLGLRLIYFSYDVKMKEKGDIPEGYSVSREKKERFSLILESASTNQTSMYLCASSSLGGGKFFGPGTRLTVL.

CDR3 in DNA: TGTGCCAGCAGCTTACGGGAGTCCCGGGGTGAGCAGTTCTTC. Encoded protein: CASSLRESRGEQFF. J is TRBJ2-1 and V is TRBV7-9; D may be TRBD2 (6 bases). Trimming left V 2 bases short and J 9 bases short, with 14 bases between. The CDR3 is 14 amino acids. The V gene's germline CDR1 is SEHNR and CDR2 FQNEAQ (reference sequence).

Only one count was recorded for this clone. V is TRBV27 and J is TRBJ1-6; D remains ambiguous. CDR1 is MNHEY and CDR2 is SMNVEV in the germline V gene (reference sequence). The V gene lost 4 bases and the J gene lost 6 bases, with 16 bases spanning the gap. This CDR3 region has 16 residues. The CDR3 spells CASSSRERNPNSPLHF. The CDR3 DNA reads TGTGCCAGCAGTTCCCGGGAGCGAAACCCTAATTCACCCCTCCACTTT.

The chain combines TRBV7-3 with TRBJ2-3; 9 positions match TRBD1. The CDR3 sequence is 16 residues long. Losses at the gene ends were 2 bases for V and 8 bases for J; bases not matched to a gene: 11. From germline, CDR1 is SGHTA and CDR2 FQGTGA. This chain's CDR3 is CASSLGRGQGDGTQYF. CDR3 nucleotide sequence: TGTGCCAGCAGCTTAGGTCGGGGACAGGGTGACGGTACGCAGTATTTT.

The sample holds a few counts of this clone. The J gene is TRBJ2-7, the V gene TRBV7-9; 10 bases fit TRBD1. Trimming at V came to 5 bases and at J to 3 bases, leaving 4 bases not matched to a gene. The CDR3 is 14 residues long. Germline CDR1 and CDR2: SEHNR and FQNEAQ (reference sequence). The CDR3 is CASSLGTGVYEQYF. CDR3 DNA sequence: TGTGCCAGCAGCCTGGGGACAGGGGTCTACGAGCAGTACTTC.

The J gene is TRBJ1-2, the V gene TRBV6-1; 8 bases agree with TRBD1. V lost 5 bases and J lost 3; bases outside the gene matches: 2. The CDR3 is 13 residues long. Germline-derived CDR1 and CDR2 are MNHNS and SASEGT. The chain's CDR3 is CASSPTGDYGYTF. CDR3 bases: TGTGCCAGCAGTCCGACAGGGGACTATGGCTACACCTTC.

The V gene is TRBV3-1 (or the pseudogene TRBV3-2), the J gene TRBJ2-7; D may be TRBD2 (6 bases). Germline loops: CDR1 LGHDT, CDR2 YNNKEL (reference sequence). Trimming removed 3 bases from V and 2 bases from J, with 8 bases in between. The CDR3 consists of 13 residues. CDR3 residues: CASSQEGTYEQYF. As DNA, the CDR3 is TGTGCCAGCAGCCAGGAGGGAACCTACGAGCAGTACTTC.

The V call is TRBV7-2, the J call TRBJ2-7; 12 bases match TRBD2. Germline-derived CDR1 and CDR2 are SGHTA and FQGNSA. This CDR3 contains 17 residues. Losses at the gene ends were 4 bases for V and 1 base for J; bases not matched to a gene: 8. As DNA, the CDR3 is TGTGCCAGCAGCTCCTTATATGGGACTAGCGGGTCCTACGAGCAGTACTTC. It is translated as CASSSLYGTSGSYEQYF.

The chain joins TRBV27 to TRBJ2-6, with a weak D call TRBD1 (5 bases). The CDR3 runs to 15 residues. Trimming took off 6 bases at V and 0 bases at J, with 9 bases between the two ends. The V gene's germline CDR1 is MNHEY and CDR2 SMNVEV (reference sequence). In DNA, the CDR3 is TGTGCCAGCAGGAGACAGACCTCTGGGGCCAACGTCCTGACTTTC. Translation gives CASRRQTSGANVLTF.

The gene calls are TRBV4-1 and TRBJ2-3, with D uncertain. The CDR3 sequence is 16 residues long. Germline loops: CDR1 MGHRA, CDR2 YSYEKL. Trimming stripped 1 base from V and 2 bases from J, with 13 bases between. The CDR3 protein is CASSQVTGLTTDTQYF. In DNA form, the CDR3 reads TGCGCCAGCAGCCAAGTCACTGGTCTAACCACAGATACGCAGTATTTT.

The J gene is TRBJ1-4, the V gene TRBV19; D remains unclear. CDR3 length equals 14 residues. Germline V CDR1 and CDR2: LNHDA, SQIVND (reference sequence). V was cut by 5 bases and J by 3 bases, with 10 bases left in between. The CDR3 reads CASSGGGANEKLFF. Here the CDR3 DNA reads TGTGCCAGTAGTGGCGGCGGGGCTAATGAAAAACTGTTTTTT.

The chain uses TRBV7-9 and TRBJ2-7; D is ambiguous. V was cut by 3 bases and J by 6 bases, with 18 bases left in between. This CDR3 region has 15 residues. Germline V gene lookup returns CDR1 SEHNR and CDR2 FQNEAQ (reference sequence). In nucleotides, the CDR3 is TGTGCCAGCAGCTTCTGGTCGGCAGACAACCTCGAGCAGTACTTC. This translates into CASSFWSADNLEQYF.

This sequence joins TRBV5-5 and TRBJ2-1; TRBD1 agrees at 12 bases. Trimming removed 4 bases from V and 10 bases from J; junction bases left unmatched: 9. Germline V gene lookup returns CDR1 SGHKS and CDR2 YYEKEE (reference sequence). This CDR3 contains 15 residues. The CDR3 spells CASSPPGQGAREQFF. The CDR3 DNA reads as TGTGCCAGCAGCCCTCCGGGACAGGGGGCACGCGAGCAGTTCTTC.